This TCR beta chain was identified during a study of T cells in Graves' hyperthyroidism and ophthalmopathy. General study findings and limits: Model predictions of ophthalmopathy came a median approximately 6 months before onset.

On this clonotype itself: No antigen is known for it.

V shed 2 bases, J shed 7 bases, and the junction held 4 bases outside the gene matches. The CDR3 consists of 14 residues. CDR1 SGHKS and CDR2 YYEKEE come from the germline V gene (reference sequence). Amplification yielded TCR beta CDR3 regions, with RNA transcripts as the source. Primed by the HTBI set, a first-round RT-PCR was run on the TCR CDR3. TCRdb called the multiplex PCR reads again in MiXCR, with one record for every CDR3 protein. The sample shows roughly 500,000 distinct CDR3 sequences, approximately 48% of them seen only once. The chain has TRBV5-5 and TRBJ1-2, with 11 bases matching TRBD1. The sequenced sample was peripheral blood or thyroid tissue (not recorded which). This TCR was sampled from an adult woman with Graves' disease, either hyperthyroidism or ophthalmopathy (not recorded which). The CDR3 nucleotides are TGTGCCAGCAGCTTCAGGACAGGGGGCCGTGGCTACACCTTC. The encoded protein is CASSFRTGGRGYTF.